This T cell receptor beta chain was retrieved from a study of control samples from healthy donors and cancer patients (dated by TCRdb to about 2020). Trimming leaves V shorter by 1 base and J shorter by 5 bases, with the junction holding 7 bases beyond the gene matches. From the cysteine through the phenylalanine, the CDR3 covers 16 amino acids. Only the CDR3 DNA is retained, 48 bases long and in frame from the first base. The CDR1 and CDR2 encoded by the germline V gene (reference sequence) are LGHDT and YNNKEL. Library method: the immunoSEQ multiplex PCR assay. In TCRdb, the immuneACCESS table is reduced to in-frame sequences with V and J assigned. These tables do not hold every clone; where another copy was compared, an unresolved V gene accounts for under half, and the others remain unexplained. The sample yields tens of thousands of clones; roughly 90% were counted once. Under 4.5% of the sample goes to the ten largest clones.

Worth noting for this clone: The target of this receptor is not known. No clone much larger than this one lies a single base away; base qualities are absent.

The rearrangement combines TRBV3-1 (or the pseudogene TRBV3-2) with TRBJ2-5; a stretch of 10 junction bases matches TRBD1. The clonotype comes from a woman between 50 and 59 years old in good health. Material: blood. The CDR3 reads CASSQGGTGEVETQYF. The DNA sequence is as follows: TGTGCCAGCAGCCAAGGAGGGACAGGGGAGGTCGAGACCCAGTACTTC.